The 18 T cell receptor beta chains in this list originate from one sample, sequenced in a study of blood T cell repertoires in COVID-19. Clones were read by immunoSEQ multiplex PCR, and TCRdb kept only the in-frame ones, dropping some. In the table there are 150,000 to 200,000 clones, roughly 87% of which are singletons. The source material was peripheral blood. The receptors shown here come from a woman between 50 and 59 years old with acute or convalescent COVID-19.

This clone came up a few times. V and J are TRBV5-1 and TRBJ2-1, with a possible D match to TRBD2 (6 bases). CDR3 length: 15 amino acids. Trimming removed 2 bases at V and 4 bases at J, with 13 bases between. Germline lookup yields CDR1 SGHRS and CDR2 YFSETQ. CDR3 amino acids: CASSLGGSFYNEQFF. In DNA form, the CDR3 reads TGCGCCAGCAGCTTAGGAGGGTCTTTTTACAATGAGCAGTTCTTC.

The chain uses TRBV18 and TRBJ1-3; 11 bases agree with TRBD1. This CDR3 contains 19 residues. CDR1 KGHSH and CDR2 LQKENI come from the germline V gene. V was pared by 6 bases and J by 0 bases, with 13 bases of the junction left unmatched. This chain's CDR3 is CASSLITSGTGGSGNTIYF. The DNA of the CDR3 is TGTGCCAGCTCTCTTATAACCTCCGGGACAGGGGGCTCTGGAAACACCATATATTTT.

The chain couples TRBV5-5 to TRBJ2-7; 11 bases map to TRBD2. CDR1 and CDR2 from the germline V gene are SGHKS and YYEKEE (reference sequence). This CDR3 spans 14 amino acids. V gave up 4 bases and J gave up 4 bases; unmatched junction bases: 4. CDR3 region: CASSPGTSGYEQYF. CDR3 bases: TGTGCCAGCAGCCCCGGGACTAGCGGATACGAGCAGTACTTC.

This chain connects TRBV28 to TRBJ1-2; possible D gene TRBD1, 5 bases. CDR1 is MDHEN, CDR2 SYDVKM, per germline. The CDR3 spans 13 residues. The V end lost 3 bases, the J end lost 4 bases, and 9 bases lay between the germline ends. The CDR3 bases are TGTGCCAGCAGTTTTCAGGGAAGCTATGGCTACACCTTC. It translates to CASSFQGSYGYTF.

This clone has a handful of counts. This sequence joins TRBV6-1 and TRBJ2-5; no clear D. The V end lost 0 bases, the J end lost 5 bases, and 4 bases lay between the germline ends. Germline-derived CDR1 and CDR2 are MNHNS and SASEGT. The CDR3 totals 12 residues. The CDR3: CASSEAEETQYF. DNA for the CDR3: TGTGCCAGCAGTGAAGCTGAGGAGACCCAGTACTTC.

This chain joins TRBV10-3 and TRBJ1-2; D gene unclear. This CDR3 is built from 13 residues. CDR1 and CDR2 from the germline V gene are ENHRY and SYGVKD. V lost 8 bases, J lost 0 bases, and 10 bases lay in between. In nucleotides, the CDR3 is TGTGCCATCGCAGGCCCAGCTAACTATGGCTACACCTTC. It yields the protein CAIAGPANYGYTF.

In this sample, this clone turned up once. J is TRBJ2-3 and V is TRBV7-9; tentatively, D is TRBD2 (7 bases). V gave up 2 bases and J gave up 6 bases, with 24 bases separating them. The germline gives CDR1 SEHNR, CDR2 FQNEAQ (reference sequence). This CDR3 has 18 amino acids. The chain's CDR3 is CASSLLRGSGTPTDTQYF. Here the CDR3 DNA reads TGTGCCAGCAGCTTACTAAGGGGGAGCGGGACCCCCACCGATACGCAGTATTTT.

This clone was picked up a small number of times. CDR3: CASSERGLDRREAFF. For the CDR3, the DNA is TGTGCCAGCAGTGAACGGGGACTAGACAGACGGGAAGCTTTCTTT. This rearrangement joins TRBV25-1 to TRBJ1-1; D may be TRBD1 (5 bases). Germline V lookup: CDR1 MGHDK, CDR2 SYGVNS. This CDR3 comprises 15 residues. V was shortened by 2 bases and J by 8 bases, with 18 bases between the two germline ends.

The J gene is TRBJ2-7, the V gene TRBV7-9, with TRBD2 identical over 9 bases. With 4 bases clipped from V and 3 bases from J, the junction kept 16 bases outside the gene matches. Germline V CDR1 and CDR2: SEHNR, FQNEAQ (reference sequence). This CDR3 is built from 18 residues. DNA of the CDR3: TGTGCCAGCAGCTCATCCGGGACTAGCTTGAGTGGAATCTACGAGCAGTACTTC. Translation: CASSSSGTSLSGIYEQYF. Together with reference TRBV7-9 and TRBJ2-7, the CDR3 gives the full variable domain: DTGVSQNPRHKITKRGQNVTFRCDPISEHNRLYWYRQTLGQGPEFLTYFQNEAQLEKSRLLSDRFSAERPKGSFSTLEIQRTEQGDSAMYLCASSSSGTSLSGIYEQYFGPGTRLTVT.

The chain is built from TRBV12-3 or TRBV12-4 and TRBJ2-7; perhaps TRBD1 as D (6 bases). V lost 6 bases to trimming and J lost 1 base, with 10 bases between them. The CDR3 totals 13 residues. In DNA form, the CDR3 reads TGTGCCAGCAGATCGACAGGTTCCTACGAGCAGTACTTC. Translated, it gives CASRSTGSYEQYF.

This chain connects TRBV4-3 to TRBJ2-3; D unresolved. The CDR3 extends over 11 amino acids. Germline values: CDR1 LGHNA, CDR2 YSLEER. The CDR3 is CAGKRGNTQYF. The CDR3 coding sequence is TGCGCGGGTAAAAGAGGAAATACGCAGTATTTT.

V usage is TRBV15 and J usage is TRBJ2-7, with 8 bases aligning to TRBD2. Trimming removed 2 bases from V and 0 bases from J; junction bases left unmatched: 3. The CDR3 length is 15 residues. The V gene's germline CDR1 is LNHNV and CDR2 YYDKDF (reference sequence). The CDR3 DNA sequence: TGTGCCACCAGCAGAATAAGCGGGAGCTCCTACGAGCAGTACTTC. Its protein is CATSRISGSSYEQYF.

The chain employs TRBV14 and TRBJ2-5, with TRBD2 as a possible D gene (7 bases). V gave up 1 base and J gave up 7 bases, with 13 bases separating them. The germline gives CDR1 SGHDN, CDR2 FVKESK. The CDR3 has 14 amino acids. In DNA form, the CDR3 reads TGTGCCAGCAGCCAAGGCGGGGGCCCATCGACCCAGTACTTC. This sequence encodes CASSQGGGPSTQYF.

This CDR3 reads CASSSTGADFGYTF. The DNA of the CDR3 is TGTGCCAGCAGTTCGACAGGGGCCGACTTTGGCTACACCTTC. The rearrangement joins TRBV6-5 to TRBJ1-2; 8 bases map to TRBD1. Trimming took 4 bases from V and 7 from J; bases not matched to a gene: 8. Germline V gene sequence: CDR1 MNHEY, CDR2 SVGAGI. The CDR3 length is 14 residues.

The gene calls are TRBV6-5 and TRBJ1-2; D is undetermined. Looked up from germline, CDR1 is MNHEY and CDR2 is SVGAGI. This CDR3 region has 12 residues. The ends were cut back, 8 bases at V and 8 bases at J, with 15 bases in the middle. CDR3 sequence reads: CASGGLWEGYTF. The DNA for the CDR3 is TGTGCCAGCGGCGGACTTTGGGAGGGCTACACCTTC.

The chain carries TRBV19 and TRBJ2-7, with D uncertain. This CDR3 is built from 14 residues. Per the germline V gene, CDR1 is LNHDA and CDR2 is SQIVND (reference sequence). The ends were cut back, 0 bases at V and 2 bases at J, with 8 bases in the middle. CDR3 bases: TGTGCCAGTAGTATAGATGGCAATCCCTACGAGCAGTACTTC. Protein sequence: CASSIDGNPYEQYF.

This chain uses TRBV7-2 with TRBJ1-1, with D perhaps matching TRBD1 (6 bases). Germline V gene data show CDR1 as SGHTA and CDR2 as FQGNSA. V lost 3 bases and J 0 bases, leaving 8 bases between the germline ends. The CDR3 has 14 amino acids. The DNA for the CDR3 is TGTGCCAGCAGCTTGGGACAACTGAACACTGAAGCTTTCTTT. Amino acids: CASSLGQLNTEAFF.

This clone was detected once. CDR3 residues: CASSPGGQIAWYGYTF. DNA for the CDR3: TGTGCCAGCAGTCCCGGGGGGCAGATAGCTTGGTATGGCTACACCTTC. The J gene is TRBJ1-2, the V gene TRBV6-6; maybe TRBD1 (6 bases). Germline CDR1 and CDR2: MNHNY and SVGAGI (reference sequence). This CDR3 spans 16 amino acids. V was shortened by 5 bases and J by 5 bases, with 21 bases between the two germline ends.